Listed below are T cell receptor beta chains from one sample, sequenced in a study of sequential checkpoint blockade in melanoma. The assay was immunoSEQ multiplex PCR, and TCRdb's table has in-frame clones only and misses some. The table includes under 20,000 clones, 80% detected once. The specimen comprised CD8+ T cells sorted from blood (inferred from file names), sampled from a patient given nivolumab and ipilimumab in sequence. These TCRs come from a human donor with melanoma. CDR3s include the opening cysteine and the closing phenylalanine or tryptophan. A D gene is named only where the DNA matches it firmly. Clone sizes are given selectively: once, few, many, or a class where the clone is expanded.

CDR3 protein,CDR3 DNA,D gene,J gene,clone size,V gene
CASSYSGQGAVGYTF,TGTGCCAGCAGTTACTCGGGACAGGGGGCCGTGGGCTACACCTTC,TRBD1,TRBJ1-2,.,TRBV6-5
CASSSGYREIGEQYF,TGCGCCAGCAGCTCAGGCTACAGAGAAATAGGCGAGCAGTACTTC,.,TRBJ2-7,.,TRBV4-3
CASSQAQGAAYEQYF,TGTGCCAGCAGCCAGGCACAGGGGGCTGCCTACGAGCAGTACTTC,TRBD1,TRBJ2-7,.,TRBV14
CASSATGQGVYNQPQHF,TGTGCCAGCAGTGCCACGGGGCAGGGGGTGTACAATCAGCCCCAGCATTTT,TRBD1,TRBJ1-5,.,TRBV27
CASSLTGGGQGIYEQYF,TGTGCCAGCAGTTTAACGGGAGGAGGACAGGGTATCTACGAGCAGTACTTC,.,TRBJ2-7,.,TRBV27
CASSRGTGPLTYEQYF,TGTGCCAGCAGTCGCGGGACAGGCCCTTTGACCTACGAGCAGTACTTC,TRBD1,TRBJ2-7,.,TRBV27
CSVEDPREGTTF,TGCAGCGTTGAAGATCCACGAGAGGGTACCACCTTC,.,TRBJ1-2,.,TRBV29-1
CASSIERTASYEQYF,TGTGCCAGTAGTATAGAGAGGACAGCCTCCTACGAGCAGTACTTC,.,TRBJ2-7,.,TRBV19
CATGGKGMYEQYF,TGTGCCACGGGGGGGAAGGGAATGTACGAGCAGTACTTC,TRBD2,TRBJ2-7,.,TRBV27
CASSWGTGGSYEQYF,TGTGCCAGCAGCTGGGGGACAGGAGGGTCCTACGAGCAGTACTTC,TRBD1,TRBJ2-7,.,TRBV5-6
CASSLARTGGHNQPQHF,TGTGCCAGCAGCTTAGCGCGGACAGGGGGTCACAATCAGCCCCAGCATTTT,TRBD1,TRBJ1-5,.,TRBV7-2
CASSVSPSGFSYEQYF,TGTGCCAGCAGCGTCTCTCCTAGCGGATTCTCCTACGAGCAGTACTTC,TRBD2,TRBJ2-7,.,TRBV9
CASSLEGVRISYEQYF,TGTGCCAGCAGCTTAGAGGGGGTTCGGATATCCTACGAGCAGTACTTC,.,TRBJ2-7,.,TRBV7-9
CASSAAEIQANEQFF,TGTGCCAGCAGCGCAGCGGAGATTCAAGCCAATGAGCAGTTCTTC,.,TRBJ2-1,few,TRBV5-4
CASSSNQVGPSYEQYF,TGTGCCAGCTCCTCGAATCAGGTGGGCCCCTCCTACGAGCAGTACTTC,.,TRBJ2-7,.,TRBV18
CASSIAQMREQYF,TGTGCCAGTAGTATTGCGCAAATGAGGGAGCAGTACTTC,.,TRBJ2-7,.,TRBV19
CASSSLQGNSNQPQHF,TGTGCCAGTAGTTCTCTTCAGGGTAATAGCAATCAGCCCCAGCATTTT,.,TRBJ1-5,few,TRBV19
CASSLAGEQPYEQYF,TGCGCCAGCAGCTTGGCCGGGGAGCAGCCCTACGAGCAGTACTTC,.,TRBJ2-7,.,TRBV5-1
CASSLDYGDYEQYF,TGTGCCAGCAGCTTAGACTACGGAGACTACGAGCAGTACTTC,.,TRBJ2-7,.,TRBV11-2
CASSGRGGNQPQHF,TGTGCCAGCAGCGGAAGGGGCGGCAATCAGCCCCAGCATTTT,.,TRBJ1-5,.,TRBV27
CASSLGSGTAYEQYF,TGTGCTAGCAGCTTAGGGTCCGGGACAGCCTACGAGCAGTACTTC,TRBD1,TRBJ2-7,.,TRBV7-7
CATGLGGYEQYF,TGTGCCACCGGACTAGGAGGCTACGAGCAGTACTTC,TRBD2,TRBJ2-7,few,TRBV6-5
CASSGGTGGYEQYF,TGTGCCAGCAGTGGCGGGACAGGGGGCTACGAGCAGTACTTC,TRBD1,TRBJ2-7,once,TRBV2
CASSPDIFSYEQYF,TGTGCCAGCAGCCCGGACATATTTTCATACGAGCAGTACTTC,.,TRBJ2-7,.,TRBV4-2
CSVDPGQGDLNEQYF,TGCAGCGTTGACCCTGGACAGGGGGACCTTAATGAGCAGTACTTC,TRBD1,TRBJ2-7,.,TRBV29-1
CASSVRPRQARGGSPLHF,TGTGCCAGCAGCGTTAGACCTAGACAGGCTCGTGGGGGTTCACCCCTCCACTTT,.,TRBJ1-6,.,TRBV9
CASSLVREGDEQYF,TGTGCCAGCAGCTTGGTGAGGGAGGGTGACGAGCAGTACTTC,TRBD2,TRBJ2-7,.,TRBV5-5
CASRLPGGTQETQYF,TGTGCCAGCAGGTTACCGGGAGGGACGCAAGAGACCCAGTACTTC,TRBD2,TRBJ2-5,.,TRBV7-9
CASSFDRGMGCF,TGTGCCAGCAGCTTCGACAGGGGAATGGGTTGTTTC,TRBD1,TRBJ2-7,.,TRBV7-9
CASSSTGGWGANVLTF,TGTGCCAGCAGCTCCACAGGGGGCTGGGGGGCCAACGTCCTGACTTTC,TRBD1,TRBJ2-6,medium-sized,TRBV11-2
CASSSSVLEPTEAFF,TGTGCCAGCAGTTCAAGCGTCCTAGAGCCCACTGAAGCTTTCTTT,.,TRBJ1-1,once,TRBV6-1
CASSQTATTNEKLFF,TGTGCCAGCAGTCAGACAGCCACAACTAATGAAAAACTGTTTTTT,.,TRBJ1-4,.,TRBV11-2
CASSGYWGVTYEQYF,TGTGCCAGCAGTGGGTACTGGGGGGTAACCTACGAGCAGTACTTC,.,TRBJ2-7,.,TRBV6-1
CASSFGESYGYTF,TGTGCCAGCAGCTTCGGGGAATCCTATGGCTACACCTTC,.,TRBJ1-2,.,TRBV7-9
CASSPDTNTEAFF,TGTGCCAGTAGTCCCGACACGAACACTGAAGCTTTCTTT,.,TRBJ1-1,.,TRBV19
CASSRGASGSYEQYF,TGTGCCAGCAGCCGAGGGGCTAGCGGGAGTTACGAGCAGTACTTC,TRBD2,TRBJ2-7,.,TRBV7-8